This T cell receptor (beta chain) was sequenced for a study of cytomegalovirus exposure and HLA in healthy donors. The PCR employed 60 Vbeta primers together with 13 Jbeta primers. Using immunoSEQ multiplex PCR, the repertoire was profiled, and TCRdb retains in-frame clones only, with some absent. The sample includes about 140,000 clones, almost 80% seen only once; the top ten take roughly 1%. With 3 bases removed from V and 6 bases from J, the gap between germline ends came to 9 bases. Germline assignment: CDR1 SGHTA and CDR2 FQGNSA. This CDR3 is 13 amino acids long. This clone is a singleton in its sample.

Sequencing used PBMCs. The TCR sequence derives from a man aged 18-30 years in good health and CMV-seronegative. The rearrangement joins TRBV7-2 to TRBJ1-5; D not certain. The DNA for the CDR3 is TGTGCCAGCAGCTTTTCAGGAATTCAGCCCCAGCATTTT. Its translation: CASSFSGIQPQHF.